These T cell receptor beta chains were read from a single sample in a study of OX40 agonist ivuxolimab in advanced cancers. Sequenced by immunoSEQ multiplex PCR; TCRdb stores in-frame clones only, minus some. Here the sample spans 70,000 or so clones, 75% to 85% being singletons. The source material was CD4+ or CD8+ T cells sorted from blood, sampled in a trial of the OX40 agonist ivuxolimab. The receptors derive from an adult with an advanced solid tumor such as melanoma, head and neck, liver or kidney cancer. The CDR3 runs from the conserved cysteine through the conserved F or W. A D gene is named only where the DNA matches it firmly. Clone size appears in some rows only: once, few, many, or a class for an expanded clone.

J gene: TRBJ2-2; clone size: .; V gene: TRBV27; D gene: TRBD1; CDR3 DNA: TGTGCCAGCAGTTTAAGTTTCGGGACAGGGGCCACCGGGGAGCTGTTTTTT; CDR3 protein: CASSLSFGTGATGELFF
J gene: TRBJ2-6; clone size: .; V gene: TRBV7-6; D gene: TRBD1; CDR3 DNA: TGTGCCAGCAGCTGGGACAGGGGGGCGCCCTCTGGGGCCAACGTCCTGACTTTC; CDR3 protein: CASSWDRGAPSGANVLTF
J gene: TRBJ1-6; clone size: .; V gene: TRBV5-1; D gene: .; CDR3 DNA: TGCGCCAGCAGCTTCGACTCAGGTTCTAACTCACCCCTCCACTTT; CDR3 protein: CASSFDSGSNSPLHF
J gene: TRBJ2-1; clone size: .; V gene: TRBV6-5; D gene: .; CDR3 DNA: TGTGCCAGCAGCCCCTCCCGTTACAATGAGCAGTTCTTC; CDR3 protein: CASSPSRYNEQFF
J gene: TRBJ1-4; clone size: once; V gene: TRBV19; D gene: .; CDR3 DNA: TGTGCCAGTGGCGGGGGTGCAACTAATGAAAAACTGTTTTTT; CDR3 protein: CASGGGATNEKLFF
J gene: TRBJ1-1; clone size: .; V gene: TRBV5-1; D gene: .; CDR3 DNA: TGCGCCAGCAGCCTTGCACGGAACACTGAAGCTTTCTTT; CDR3 protein: CASSLARNTEAFF
J gene: TRBJ2-3; clone size: .; V gene: TRBV5-1; D gene: .; CDR3 DNA: TGCGCCAGCAGCGGTGGGGCTACAGGGTTCGGTACAGATACGCAGTATTTT; CDR3 protein: CASSGGATGFGTDTQYF
J gene: TRBJ1-5; clone size: .; V gene: TRBV28; D gene: .; CDR3 DNA: TGTGCCAGCAACGGTTATAGCAATCAGCCCCAGCATTTT; CDR3 protein: CASNGYSNQPQHF
J gene: TRBJ1-5; clone size: .; V gene: TRBV27; D gene: .; CDR3 DNA: TGTGCCAGCAGTTCTGGAGCTCTGGGCAATCAGCCCCAGCATTTT; CDR3 protein: CASSSGALGNQPQHF
J gene: TRBJ2-1; clone size: .; V gene: TRBV12-5; D gene: TRBD2; CDR3 DNA: TGTGCTAGTGCCGGACTAGCGGGGGGGCATGTTGAGCAGTTCTTC; CDR3 protein: CASAGLAGGHVEQFF
J gene: TRBJ2-7; clone size: .; V gene: TRBV6-6; D gene: TRBD1; CDR3 DNA: TGTGCCAGCAGTTACGGGACAGGGACTTACGAGCAGTACTTC; CDR3 protein: CASSYGTGTYEQYF
J gene: TRBJ1-2; clone size: .; V gene: TRBV15; D gene: .; CDR3 DNA: TGTGCCACCAGCAGAGATCATGGAGCCTATGGCTACACCTTC; CDR3 protein: CATSRDHGAYGYTF
J gene: TRBJ2-7; clone size: .; V gene: TRBV7-7; D gene: .; CDR3 DNA: TGTGCTAGCAGCCCCATCCGCGACCCAGGCCACGAGCAGTACTTC; CDR3 protein: CASSPIRDPGHEQYF
J gene: TRBJ1-5; clone size: few; V gene: TRBV7-9; D gene: .; CDR3 DNA: TGTGCCAGCAGCTTAATGATGGCGGATCAGCCCCAGCATTTT; CDR3 protein: CASSLMMADQPQHF
J gene: TRBJ2-7; clone size: .; V gene: TRBV9; D gene: .; CDR3 DNA: TGTGCCAGCAGCGTCTCTAACGGCTTCTCCTACGAGCAGTACTTC; CDR3 protein: CASSVSNGFSYEQYF
J gene: TRBJ2-3; clone size: .; V gene: TRBV7-6; D gene: TRBD1; CDR3 DNA: TGTGCCAGCAGCTTAGGCCCTAGGACAGGGGGCGCAACAGATACGCAGTATTTT; CDR3 protein: CASSLGPRTGGATDTQYF
J gene: TRBJ1-1; clone size: .; V gene: TRBV7-6; D gene: TRBD1; CDR3 DNA: TGTGCCAGCATGGCCCACAGGGGGCCGGGCACTGAAGCTTTCTTT; CDR3 protein: CASMAHRGPGTEAFF
J gene: TRBJ2-7; clone size: .; V gene: TRBV15; D gene: TRBD1; CDR3 DNA: TGTGCCACCAGCAGACCCGGGACAGGGGCCTACGAGCAGTACTTC; CDR3 protein: CATSRPGTGAYEQYF
J gene: TRBJ1-1; clone size: .; V gene: TRBV6-5; D gene: .; CDR3 DNA: TGTGCCAGCAGCGTCAGGGGCATGAACACTGAAGCTTTCTTT; CDR3 protein: CASSVRGMNTEAFF
J gene: TRBJ2-5; clone size: few; V gene: TRBV10-3; D gene: .; CDR3 DNA: TGTGCCATCAGTGGATCCGACTGGTCGGGGGAGACCCAGTACTTC; CDR3 protein: CAISGSDWSGETQYF
J gene: TRBJ1-4; clone size: .; V gene: TRBV4-1; D gene: TRBD1; CDR3 DNA: TGCGCCAGCAGCCGCTCGTCAGGGGGCCTGACGTCCGAAAAACTGTTTTTT; CDR3 protein: CASSRSSGGLTSEKLFF
J gene: TRBJ1-1; clone size: .; V gene: TRBV29-1; D gene: .; CDR3 DNA: TGCAGCGTTGCGGGGCAGACCAACACTGAAGCTTTCTTT; CDR3 protein: CSVAGQTNTEAFF
J gene: TRBJ1-3; clone size: few; V gene: TRBV6-1; D gene: TRBD1; CDR3 DNA: TGTGCCAGCAGTGAACAGGGGGCTATCTCTGGAAACACCATATATTTT; CDR3 protein: CASSEQGAISGNTIYF
J gene: TRBJ1-2; clone size: .; V gene: TRBV7-3; D gene: .; CDR3 DNA: TGTGCCAGCAGCTTAAGGGGAGATACCTACACCTTC; CDR3 protein: CASSLRGDTYTF
J gene: TRBJ2-7; clone size: once; V gene: TRBV11-2; D gene: .; CDR3 DNA: TGTGCCAGCACCCTAGAACCCTACGAGCAGTACTTC; CDR3 protein: CASTLEPYEQYF
J gene: TRBJ1-2; clone size: .; V gene: TRBV6-6; D gene: .; CDR3 DNA: TGTGCCGCGGCTAGACCTTCTAACTATGGCTACACCTTC; CDR3 protein: CAAARPSNYGYTF
J gene: TRBJ2-2; clone size: .; V gene: TRBV28; D gene: TRBD1; CDR3 DNA: TGTGCCAGCAGCCAGTTGAGGGGGCCAGGCACCGGGGAGCTGTTTTTT; CDR3 protein: CASSQLRGPGTGELFF
J gene: TRBJ2-6; clone size: .; V gene: TRBV6-6; D gene: .; CDR3 DNA: TGTGCCAGCAGCTCCCCGGGCTCTGGGGCCAACGTCCTGACTTTC; CDR3 protein: CASSSPGSGANVLTF
J gene: TRBJ2-7; clone size: once; V gene: TRBV13; D gene: TRBD1; CDR3 DNA: TGTGCCAGCAGCCAACGGAGGTCGGGACAGGGGGCTTACGAGCAGTACTTC; CDR3 protein: CASSQRRSGQGAYEQYF
J gene: TRBJ2-1; clone size: .; V gene: TRBV19; D gene: TRBD1; CDR3 DNA: TGTGCCAGTAGTAGGGACAGTGGCTATTACAATGAGCAGTTCTTC; CDR3 protein: CASSRDSGYYNEQFF
J gene: TRBJ1-2; clone size: few; V gene: TRBV6-5; D gene: .; CDR3 DNA: TGTGCCAGCAGTTACGGGGGAGACTACTATGGCTACACCTTC; CDR3 protein: CASSYGGDYYGYTF
J gene: TRBJ1-2; clone size: .; V gene: TRBV21-1; D gene: .; CDR3 DNA: TGTGCCAGCAGCCCTCGGACAGGGAGTAGTGGCTACACCTTC; CDR3 protein: CASSPRTGSSGYTF
J gene: TRBJ1-2; clone size: .; V gene: TRBV7-2; D gene: TRBD1; CDR3 DNA: TGTGCCAGCAGCAGTAGGGGGCAGGGGGAGAGCTACACCTTC; CDR3 protein: CASSSRGQGESYTF
J gene: TRBJ1-5; clone size: once; V gene: TRBV5-1; D gene: .; CDR3 DNA: TGCGCCAGCAGCTTGTCGCCGGGGGGAAATCAGCCCCAGCATTTT; CDR3 protein: CASSLSPGGNQPQHF
J gene: TRBJ1-5; clone size: once; V gene: TRBV7-3; D gene: .; CDR3 DNA: TGTGCCAGCAGCTCCCCCGGTCAGCCCCAGCATTTT; CDR3 protein: CASSSPGQPQHF
J gene: TRBJ1-1; clone size: .; V gene: TRBV7-2; D gene: .; CDR3 DNA: TGTGCCAGCAGCTTGCGGGAGACGAACACTGAAGCTTTCTTT; CDR3 protein: CASSLRETNTEAFF
J gene: TRBJ1-4; clone size: .; V gene: TRBV7-9; D gene: .; CDR3 DNA: TGTGCCAGCAGCTTACTCAGGGCGACCAATGAAAAACTGTTTTTT; CDR3 protein: CASSLLRATNEKLFF
J gene: TRBJ1-2; clone size: few; V gene: TRBV6-5; D gene: .; CDR3 DNA: TGTGCCAGCAGGGGTGGGGGGAACTATGGCTACACCTTC; CDR3 protein: CASRGGGNYGYTF
J gene: TRBJ1-5; clone size: .; V gene: TRBV10-3; D gene: .; CDR3 DNA: TGTGCCATCAGTCCCCTTAGCAATCAGCCCCAGCATTTT; CDR3 protein: CAISPLSNQPQHF
J gene: TRBJ1-5; clone size: .; V gene: TRBV7-2; D gene: .; CDR3 DNA: TGTGCCAGCAGCTCTTCCCTGTCTCTGCCCCAGCATTTT; CDR3 protein: CASSSSLSLPQHF